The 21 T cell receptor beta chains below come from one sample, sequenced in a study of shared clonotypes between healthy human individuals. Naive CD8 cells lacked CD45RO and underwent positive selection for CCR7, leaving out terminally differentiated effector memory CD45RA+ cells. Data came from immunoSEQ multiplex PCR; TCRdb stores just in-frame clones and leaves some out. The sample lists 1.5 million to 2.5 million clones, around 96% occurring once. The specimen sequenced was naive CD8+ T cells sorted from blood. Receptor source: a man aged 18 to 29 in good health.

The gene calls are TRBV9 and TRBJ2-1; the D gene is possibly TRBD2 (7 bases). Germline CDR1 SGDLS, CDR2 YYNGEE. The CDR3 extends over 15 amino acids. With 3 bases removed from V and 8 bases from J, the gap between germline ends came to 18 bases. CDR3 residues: CASSAYTGGIDEQFF. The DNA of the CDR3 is TGTGCCAGCAGCGCGTACACGGGGGGCATAGATGAGCAGTTCTTC.

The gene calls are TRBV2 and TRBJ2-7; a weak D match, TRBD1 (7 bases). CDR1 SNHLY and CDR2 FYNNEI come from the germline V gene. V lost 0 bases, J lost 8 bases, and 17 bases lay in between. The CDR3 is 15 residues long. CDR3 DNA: TGTGCCAGCAGTGAAGCCTCAGACAGGGAGGATAAGCAGTACTTC. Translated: CASSEASDREDKQYF.

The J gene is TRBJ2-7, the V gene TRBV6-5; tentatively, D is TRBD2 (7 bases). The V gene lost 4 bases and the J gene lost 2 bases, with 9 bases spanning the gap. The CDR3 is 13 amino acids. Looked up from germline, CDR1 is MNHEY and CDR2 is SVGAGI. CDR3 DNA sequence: TGTGCCAGCAGTTTCGGGGGGCCCTACGAGCAGTACTTC. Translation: CASSFGGPYEQYF.

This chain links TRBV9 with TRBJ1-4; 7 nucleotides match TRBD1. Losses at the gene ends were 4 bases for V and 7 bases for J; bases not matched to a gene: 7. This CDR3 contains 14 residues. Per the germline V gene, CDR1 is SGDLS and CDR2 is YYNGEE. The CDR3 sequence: CASSPTGVGEKLFF. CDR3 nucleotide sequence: TGTGCCAGCAGCCCAACAGGGGTGGGTGAAAAACTGTTTTTT.

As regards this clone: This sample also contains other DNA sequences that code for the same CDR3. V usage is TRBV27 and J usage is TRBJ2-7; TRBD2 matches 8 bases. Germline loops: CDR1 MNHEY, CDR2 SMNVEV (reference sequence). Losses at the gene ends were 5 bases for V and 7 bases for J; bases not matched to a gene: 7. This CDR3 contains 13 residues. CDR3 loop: CASSPGTRWEQYF. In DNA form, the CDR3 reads TGTGCCAGCAGTCCCGGGACTAGATGGGAGCAGTACTTC.

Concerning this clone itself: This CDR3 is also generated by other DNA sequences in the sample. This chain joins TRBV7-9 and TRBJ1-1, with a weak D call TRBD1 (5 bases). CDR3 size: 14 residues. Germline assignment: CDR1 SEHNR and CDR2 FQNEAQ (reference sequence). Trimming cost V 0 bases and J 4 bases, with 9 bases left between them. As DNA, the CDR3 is TGTGCCAGCAGCTTAGCCGATAGGGGCACTGAAGCTTTCTTT. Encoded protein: CASSLADRGTEAFF.

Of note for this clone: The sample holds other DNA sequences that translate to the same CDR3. The CDR3 spells CASSLADGYEQYF. For the CDR3, the DNA is TGTGCCAGCAGCTTGGCAGACGGATACGAGCAGTACTTC. The rearrangement joins TRBV5-4 to TRBJ2-7; D gene uncertain. CDR1 and CDR2 from the germline V gene are SGHNT and YYREEE (reference sequence). Trimming left V 0 bases short and J 4 bases short, with 8 bases between. The CDR3 length is 13 residues.

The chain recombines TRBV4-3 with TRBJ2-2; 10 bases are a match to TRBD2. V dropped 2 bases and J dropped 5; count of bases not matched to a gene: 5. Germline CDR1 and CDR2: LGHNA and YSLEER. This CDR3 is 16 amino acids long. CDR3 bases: TGCGCCAGCAGCCAATCTCTAGCGGGAGTTACCGGGGAGCTGTTTTTT. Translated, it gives CASSQSLAGVTGELFF.

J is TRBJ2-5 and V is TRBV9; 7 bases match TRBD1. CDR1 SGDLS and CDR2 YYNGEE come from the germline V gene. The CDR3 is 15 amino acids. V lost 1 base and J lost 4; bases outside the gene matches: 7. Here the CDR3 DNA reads TGTGCCAGCAGCGTAAGTCAGGGGGTAGGAGAGACCCAGTACTTC. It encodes CASSVSQGVGETQYF.

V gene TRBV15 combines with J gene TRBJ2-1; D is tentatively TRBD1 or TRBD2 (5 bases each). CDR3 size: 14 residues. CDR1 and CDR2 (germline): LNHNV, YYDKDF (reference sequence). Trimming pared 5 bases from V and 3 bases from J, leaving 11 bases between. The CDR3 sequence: CATSSWDRYNEQFF. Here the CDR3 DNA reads TGTGCCACCAGCTCCTGGGACCGCTACAATGAGCAGTTCTTC.

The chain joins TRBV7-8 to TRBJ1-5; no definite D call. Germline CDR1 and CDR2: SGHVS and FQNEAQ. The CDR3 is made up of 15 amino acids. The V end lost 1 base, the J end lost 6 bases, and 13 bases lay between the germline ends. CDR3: CASSLEAGVGQPQHF. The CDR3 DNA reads TGTGCCAGCAGCTTAGAAGCCGGGGTCGGTCAGCCCCAGCATTTT.

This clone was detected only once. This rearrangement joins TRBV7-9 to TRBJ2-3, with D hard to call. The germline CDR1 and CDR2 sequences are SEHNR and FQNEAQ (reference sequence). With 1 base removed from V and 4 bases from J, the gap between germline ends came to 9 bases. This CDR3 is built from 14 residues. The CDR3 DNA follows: TGTGCCAGCAGCTTAGGTCAGGTCGCAGATACGCAGTATTTT. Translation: CASSLGQVADTQYF.

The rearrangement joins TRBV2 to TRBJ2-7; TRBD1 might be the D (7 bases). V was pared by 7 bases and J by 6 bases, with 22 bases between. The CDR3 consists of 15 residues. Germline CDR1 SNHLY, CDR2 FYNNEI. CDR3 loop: CASIVRGTAVSEQYF. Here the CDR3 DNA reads TGTGCCAGCATAGTCCGGGGGACAGCCGTTAGCGAGCAGTACTTC.

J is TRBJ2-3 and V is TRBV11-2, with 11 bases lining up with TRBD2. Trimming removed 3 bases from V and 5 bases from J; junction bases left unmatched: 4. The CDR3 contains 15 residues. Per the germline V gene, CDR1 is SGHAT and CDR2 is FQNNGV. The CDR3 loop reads CASSLLAGGGDTQYF. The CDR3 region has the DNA TGTGCCAGCAGCTTGTTAGCGGGAGGGGGAGATACGCAGTATTTT. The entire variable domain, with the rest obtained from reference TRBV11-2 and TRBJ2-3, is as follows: EAGVAQSPRYKIIEKRQSVAFWCNPISGHATLYWYQQILGQGPKLLIQFQNNGVVDDSQLPKDRFSAERLKGVDSTLKIQPAKLEDSAVYLCASSLLAGGGDTQYFGPGTRLTVL.

The CDR3 loop reads CASSQAGNGNEQFF. CDR3 DNA: TGCGCCAGCAGCCAAGCGGGAAATGGGAATGAGCAGTTCTTC. The V and J genes are TRBV4-1 and TRBJ2-1; perhaps TRBD2 as D (5 bases). In germline, CDR1 is MGHRA, CDR2 YSYEKL. The CDR3 loop spans 14 amino acids. V was shortened by 1 base and J by 7 bases, with 11 bases between the two germline ends.

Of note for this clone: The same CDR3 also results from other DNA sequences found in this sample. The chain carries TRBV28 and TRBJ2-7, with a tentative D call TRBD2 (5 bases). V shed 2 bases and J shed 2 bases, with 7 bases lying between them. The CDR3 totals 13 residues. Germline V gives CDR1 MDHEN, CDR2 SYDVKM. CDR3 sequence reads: CASSLEGPYEQYF. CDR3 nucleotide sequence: TGTGCCAGCAGTTTAGAGGGCCCCTACGAGCAGTACTTC.

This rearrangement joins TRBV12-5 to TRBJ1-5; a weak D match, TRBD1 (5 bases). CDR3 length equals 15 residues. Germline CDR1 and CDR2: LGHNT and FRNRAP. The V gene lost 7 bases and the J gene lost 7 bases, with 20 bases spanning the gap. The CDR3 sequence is CASAHHGWGNQPQHF. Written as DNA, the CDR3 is TGTGCTAGTGCCCACCACGGCTGGGGGAACCAGCCCCAGCATTTT.

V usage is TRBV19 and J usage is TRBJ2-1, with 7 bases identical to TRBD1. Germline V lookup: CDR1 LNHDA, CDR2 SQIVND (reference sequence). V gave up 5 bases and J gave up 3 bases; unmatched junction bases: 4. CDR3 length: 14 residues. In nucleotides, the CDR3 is TGTGCCAGTAGTTTCGACAGGGACTACAATGAGCAGTTCTTC. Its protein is CASSFDRDYNEQFF.

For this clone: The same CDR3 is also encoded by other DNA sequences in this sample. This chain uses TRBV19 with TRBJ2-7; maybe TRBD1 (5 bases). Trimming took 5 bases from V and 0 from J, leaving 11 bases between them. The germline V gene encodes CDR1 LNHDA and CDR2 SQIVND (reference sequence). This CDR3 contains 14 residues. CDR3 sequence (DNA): TGTGCCAGTAGTCTTACTGGGGCCTCCTACGAGCAGTACTTC. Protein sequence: CASSLTGASYEQYF.

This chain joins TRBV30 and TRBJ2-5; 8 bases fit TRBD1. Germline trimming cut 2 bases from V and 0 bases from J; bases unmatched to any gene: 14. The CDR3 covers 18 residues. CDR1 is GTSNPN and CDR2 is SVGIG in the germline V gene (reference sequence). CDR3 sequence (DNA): TGTGCCTGGAGTCGCCAACCTTGGACAGGGCCCGACCAAGAGACCCAGTACTTC. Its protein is CAWSRQPWTGPDQETQYF.

The CDR3 is CASSLAGGSWEQYF. CDR3 DNA sequence: TGTGCCAGTTCTCTAGCGGGGGGGAGTTGGGAGCAGTACTTC. The rearrangement joins TRBV28 to TRBJ2-7; 12 bases map to TRBD2. The CDR3 covers 14 residues. The germline V gene encodes CDR1 MDHEN and CDR2 SYDVKM. V trimming: 9 bases; J trimming: 7 bases; junction bases outside the gene matches: 10.